These 24 T cell receptor beta chains came from one sample sequenced in a study of long-term antiretroviral therapy in people with HIV. The assay used was immunoSEQ (version v3.0), run at survey level. Data came from immunoSEQ multiplex PCR; TCRdb stores just in-frame clones and leaves some out. The sample contains 15,000 or so clones, roughly 80% of which appear only once. Sequences were derived from unsorted PBMCs, sampled around 1.2 years before starting antiretroviral therapy. All receptors derive from a young man with HIV.

The DNA for the CDR3 is TGTGCCAGCAAGTCGGGTTTGGTCGAAGCTTTCTTT. It encodes CASKSGLVEAFF. The genes are TRBV6-6 and TRBJ1-1, with D hard to call. Trimming cost V 7 bases and J 8 bases, with 14 bases left between them. Looked up from germline, CDR1 is MNHNY and CDR2 is SVGAGI (reference sequence). The CDR3 spans 12 residues.

This clone has only a few counts. V usage is TRBV5-1 and J usage is TRBJ2-5; no clear D. V was cut by 0 bases and J by 5 bases, with 14 bases left in between. The CDR3 runs 15 residues. The germline gives CDR1 SGHRS, CDR2 YFSETQ. CDR3 loop: CASSLGAAAFETQYF. CDR3 bases: TGCGCCAGCAGCTTGGGGGCGGCAGCATTCGAGACCCAGTACTTC.

This clone has a handful of counts. The rearrangement links TRBV13 to TRBJ2-2, with TRBD1 matching over 7 bases. Germline V gives CDR1 PRHDT, CDR2 FYEKMQ (reference sequence). V lost 5 bases to trimming and J lost 1 base; unmatched junction nucleotides: 7. This CDR3 has 16 amino acids. The CDR3 bases are TGTGCCAGCAGCCCTCCGACAGGGATGAACACCGGGGAGCTGTTTTTT. Amino acids: CASSPPTGMNTGELFF.

The J gene is TRBJ1-1, the V gene TRBV19, with D unclear. The CDR3 spans 14 residues. The ends were cut back, 3 bases at V and 11 bases at J, with 19 bases in the middle. Germline lookup yields CDR1 LNHDA and CDR2 SQIVND (reference sequence). In nucleotides, the CDR3 is TGTGCCAGTAGTATTAAGCCGGATACTCCTCAGGCTTTCTTT. Protein: CASSIKPDTPQAFF. Full variable domain (remainder filled in from reference TRBV19 and TRBJ1-1): DGGITQSPKYLFRKEGQNVTLSCEQNLNHDAMYWYRQDPGQGLRLIYYSQIVNDFQKGDIAEGYSVSREKKESFPLTVTSAQKNPTAFYLCASSIKPDTPQAFFGQGTRLTVV.

This rearrangement joins TRBV5-5 to TRBJ1-1; a weak D match, TRBD1 (5 bases). With 1 base removed from V and 4 bases from J, the gap between germline ends came to 14 bases. CDR1 and CDR2 (germline): SGHKS, YYEKEE (reference sequence). This CDR3 has 15 residues. The CDR3 DNA follows: TGTGCCAGCAGCTTGTGGGAATGGGACCCCACTGAAGCTTTCTTT. Translated: CASSLWEWDPTEAFF.

The V call is TRBV6-5, the J call TRBJ1-3, with D perhaps TRBD1 (5 bases). This CDR3 contains 13 residues. With 6 bases removed from V and 4 bases from J, the gap between germline ends came to 10 bases. From germline, CDR1 is MNHEY and CDR2 SVGAGI. CDR3 region: CASRMTAGNTIYF. The CDR3 DNA is TGTGCCAGCAGGATGACAGCAGGAAACACCATATATTTT.

V usage is TRBV7-8 and J usage is TRBJ2-7; a possible D gene is TRBD1 (5 bases). From germline, CDR1 is SGHVS and CDR2 FQNEAQ. The CDR3 runs 13 residues. Trimming took off 5 bases at V and 2 bases at J, with 10 bases between the two ends. This CDR3 reads CASSAARAYEQYF. The CDR3 nucleotides read TGTGCCAGCAGCGCCGCCAGGGCCTACGAGCAGTACTTC.

The rearrangement joins TRBV25-1 to TRBJ1-5, with TRBD1 identical over 8 bases. There are 15 residues in the CDR3. CDR1 and CDR2 from the germline V gene are MGHDK and SYGVNS. The V and J ends lost 6 bases and 0 bases, in that order; junction bases with no gene match: 4. The CDR3 sequence: CASSGTGHSNQPQHF. The CDR3 DNA follows: TGTGCCAGCAGCGGGACAGGACATAGCAATCAGCCCCAGCATTTT. Full variable domain (remainder filled in from reference TRBV25-1 and TRBJ1-5): EADIYQTPRYLVIGTGKKITLECSQTMGHDKMYWYQQDPGMELHLIHYSYGVNSTEKGDLSSESTVSRIRTEHFPLTLESARPSHTSQYLCASSGTGHSNQPQHFGDGTRLSIL.

The rearrangement joins TRBV6-5 to TRBJ2-7; maybe TRBD2 (5 bases). This CDR3 contains 15 residues. V lost 0 bases to trimming and J lost 4 bases, with 13 bases between them. Germline CDR1 MNHEY, CDR2 SVGAGI. The CDR3 region is CASSYSLLATYEQYF. The CDR3 bases are TGTGCCAGCAGTTACTCTTTGCTAGCCACATACGAGCAGTACTTC.

The genes are TRBV14 and TRBJ2-4; TRBD1 agrees at 9 bases. Germline CDR1 SGHDN, CDR2 FVKESK. The CDR3 sequence is 15 residues long. Germline trimming cut 5 bases from V and 8 bases from J; bases unmatched to any gene: 10. The CDR3 protein is CASSSLQGARDIQYF. The CDR3 DNA reads TGTGCCAGCAGCTCTCTACAGGGGGCGCGAGACATTCAGTACTTC.

In this sample, this clone turned up once. V gene TRBV5-6 combines with J gene TRBJ2-3, with D tentatively TRBD2 (5 bases). The CDR3 is 14 amino acids. The ends were cut back, 1 base at V and 6 bases at J, with 12 bases in the middle. In germline, CDR1 is SGHDT, CDR2 YYEEEE. The CDR3 region is CASSLSYSADTQYF. Written as DNA, the CDR3 is TGTGCCAGCAGCTTGTCCTATAGCGCCGATACGCAGTATTTT.

V usage is TRBV7-2 and J usage is TRBJ1-2, with TRBD1 matching 8 bases. There are 16 residues in the CDR3. Trimming at V came to 0 bases and at J to 5 bases, leaving 8 bases not matched to a gene. CDR1 is SGHTA and CDR2 is FQGNSA in the germline V gene. The chain's CDR3 is CASSLASAGGGYGYTF. CDR3 nucleotide sequence: TGTGCCAGCAGCTTAGCGTCAGCAGGGGGCGGGTATGGCTACACCTTC.

V usage is TRBV5-6 and J usage is TRBJ2-3, with TRBD1 matching over 7 bases. V was clipped by 4 bases and J by 2 bases; unmatched bases: 7. Germline CDR1 reads SGHDT; CDR2 reads YYEEEE. The CDR3 extends over 15 amino acids. As DNA, the CDR3 is TGTGCCAGCAGCCAAGGACAGGTTATCACAGATACGCAGTATTTT. This translates into CASSQGQVITDTQYF.

V is TRBV29-1 and J is TRBJ2-5; D is undetermined. This CDR3 region has 13 residues. Germline assignment: CDR1 SQVTM and CDR2 ANQGSEA. The V and J ends lost 4 bases and 3 bases respectively, with 12 bases between them. DNA for the CDR3: TGCAGCGTTGTTTGGGCTTCAAAAGAGACCCAGTACTTC. This encodes CSVVWASKETQYF.

This clone has only one observation. The genes are TRBV28 and TRBJ2-5, with D maybe TRBD2 (6 bases). The CDR3 is 13 amino acids. CDR1 is MDHEN, CDR2 SYDVKM, per germline. The V end lost 7 bases, the J end lost 4 bases, and 13 bases lay between the germline ends. The CDR3, as DNA: TGTGCCAGCACTCAGCCCGGGAGAGAGACCCAGTACTTC. Its protein product is CASTQPGRETQYF.

The chain couples TRBV18 to TRBJ1-3; no clear D. Trimming took off 6 bases at V and 6 bases at J, with 15 bases between the two ends. The CDR3 is made up of 14 amino acids. Looked up from germline, CDR1 is KGHSH and CDR2 is LQKENI. CDR3 bases: TGTGCCAGCTCTTACAGTAATCGCGAAAACACCATATATTTT. Protein: CASSYSNRENTIYF.

This chain joins TRBV5-1 and TRBJ1-1, with 9 bases fitting TRBD1. V dropped 0 bases and J dropped 8; count of bases not matched to a gene: 5. The CDR3 is 14 amino acids. CDR1 is SGHRS, CDR2 YFSETQ, per germline. This CDR3 reads CASSLGPTGGEAFF. DNA for the CDR3: TGCGCCAGCAGCTTGGGGCCGACAGGGGGAGAAGCTTTCTTT. Supplemented by reference TRBV5-1 and TRBJ1-1, the full variable domain reads KAGVTQTPRYLIKTRGQQVTLSCSPISGHRSVSWYQQTPGQGLQFLFEYFSETQRNKGNFPGRFSGRQFSNSRSEMNVSTLELGDSALYLCASSLGPTGGEAFFGQGTRLTVV.

This clone was found a few times. J is TRBJ2-7 and V is TRBV7-9; D is unclear. CDR1 and CDR2 (germline): SEHNR, FQNEAQ (reference sequence). Trimming stripped 4 bases from V and 6 bases from J, with 10 bases between. This CDR3 region has 12 residues. CDR3 loop: CASSYKVSEQYF. CDR3 DNA: TGTGCCAGCAGCTATAAGGTCAGCGAGCAGTACTTC.

V and J are TRBV5-5 and TRBJ2-7; D is unresolved. Germline V lookup: CDR1 SGHKS, CDR2 YYEKEE (reference sequence). CDR3 length: 12 amino acids. Trimming took 3 bases from V and 3 from J, leaving 7 bases between them. The CDR3 DNA reads as TGTGCCAGCAGCTCCTACAGCTACGAGCAGTACTTC. Amino acids: CASSSYSYEQYF.

This chain uses TRBV6-5 with TRBJ1-1; perhaps TRBD1 as D (5 bases). This CDR3 spans 14 amino acids. Germline CDR1 is MNHEY and CDR2 is SVGAGI. Trimming pared 8 bases from V and 1 base from J, leaving 14 bases between. CDR3 in amino acids: CASYRGDWNTEAFF. The CDR3 DNA reads TGTGCCAGCTACAGAGGGGATTGGAACACTGAAGCTTTCTTT.

The chain carries TRBV9 and TRBJ2-1; D gene unclear. Trimming removed 0 bases at V and 7 bases at J, with 14 bases between. From germline, CDR1 is SGDLS and CDR2 YYNGEE. The CDR3 loop spans 15 amino acids. CDR3 residues: CASSVVSSLGNEQFF. CDR3 DNA sequence: TGTGCCAGCAGCGTAGTTTCCTCCTTAGGGAATGAGCAGTTCTTC.

The chain carries TRBV4-2 and TRBJ2-1, with 10 positions matching TRBD2. Trimming cost V 0 bases and J 5 bases; bases outside gene matches: 4. Germline CDR1 and CDR2: LGHNA and YNFKEQ. This CDR3 is built from 16 residues. CDR3 region: CASSQDLAGVNNEQFF. The CDR3 bases are TGTGCCAGCAGCCAAGATCTAGCGGGGGTTAACAATGAGCAGTTCTTC.

This sequence joins TRBV7-2 and TRBJ2-7; 9 bases fit TRBD2. Trimming took 10 bases from V and 0 from J; bases not matched to a gene: 16. This CDR3 spans 17 amino acids. In germline, CDR1 is SGHTA, CDR2 FQGNSA. The CDR3 is CATEAREGLPGSYEQYF. DNA for the CDR3: TGTGCCACTGAGGCGCGGGAGGGCTTGCCCGGCTCCTACGAGCAGTACTTC. Full variable domain (rest looked up from reference TRBV7-2 and TRBJ2-7): GAGVSQSPSNKVTEKGKDVELRCDPISGHTALYWYRQSLGQGLEFLIYFQGNSAPDKSGLPSDRFSAERTGGSVSTLTIQRTQQEDSAVYLCATEAREGLPGSYEQYFGPGTRLTVT.

This chain links TRBV13 with TRBJ2-7; D uncertain. The germline gives CDR1 PRHDT, CDR2 FYEKMQ (reference sequence). This CDR3 region has 14 residues. The germline V and J ends were trimmed by 0 bases and 6 bases, with 12 bases remaining between them. The CDR3 protein is CASSLGKGLGEQYF. The CDR3 DNA reads as TGTGCCAGCAGCTTAGGGAAGGGTCTTGGCGAGCAGTACTTC.